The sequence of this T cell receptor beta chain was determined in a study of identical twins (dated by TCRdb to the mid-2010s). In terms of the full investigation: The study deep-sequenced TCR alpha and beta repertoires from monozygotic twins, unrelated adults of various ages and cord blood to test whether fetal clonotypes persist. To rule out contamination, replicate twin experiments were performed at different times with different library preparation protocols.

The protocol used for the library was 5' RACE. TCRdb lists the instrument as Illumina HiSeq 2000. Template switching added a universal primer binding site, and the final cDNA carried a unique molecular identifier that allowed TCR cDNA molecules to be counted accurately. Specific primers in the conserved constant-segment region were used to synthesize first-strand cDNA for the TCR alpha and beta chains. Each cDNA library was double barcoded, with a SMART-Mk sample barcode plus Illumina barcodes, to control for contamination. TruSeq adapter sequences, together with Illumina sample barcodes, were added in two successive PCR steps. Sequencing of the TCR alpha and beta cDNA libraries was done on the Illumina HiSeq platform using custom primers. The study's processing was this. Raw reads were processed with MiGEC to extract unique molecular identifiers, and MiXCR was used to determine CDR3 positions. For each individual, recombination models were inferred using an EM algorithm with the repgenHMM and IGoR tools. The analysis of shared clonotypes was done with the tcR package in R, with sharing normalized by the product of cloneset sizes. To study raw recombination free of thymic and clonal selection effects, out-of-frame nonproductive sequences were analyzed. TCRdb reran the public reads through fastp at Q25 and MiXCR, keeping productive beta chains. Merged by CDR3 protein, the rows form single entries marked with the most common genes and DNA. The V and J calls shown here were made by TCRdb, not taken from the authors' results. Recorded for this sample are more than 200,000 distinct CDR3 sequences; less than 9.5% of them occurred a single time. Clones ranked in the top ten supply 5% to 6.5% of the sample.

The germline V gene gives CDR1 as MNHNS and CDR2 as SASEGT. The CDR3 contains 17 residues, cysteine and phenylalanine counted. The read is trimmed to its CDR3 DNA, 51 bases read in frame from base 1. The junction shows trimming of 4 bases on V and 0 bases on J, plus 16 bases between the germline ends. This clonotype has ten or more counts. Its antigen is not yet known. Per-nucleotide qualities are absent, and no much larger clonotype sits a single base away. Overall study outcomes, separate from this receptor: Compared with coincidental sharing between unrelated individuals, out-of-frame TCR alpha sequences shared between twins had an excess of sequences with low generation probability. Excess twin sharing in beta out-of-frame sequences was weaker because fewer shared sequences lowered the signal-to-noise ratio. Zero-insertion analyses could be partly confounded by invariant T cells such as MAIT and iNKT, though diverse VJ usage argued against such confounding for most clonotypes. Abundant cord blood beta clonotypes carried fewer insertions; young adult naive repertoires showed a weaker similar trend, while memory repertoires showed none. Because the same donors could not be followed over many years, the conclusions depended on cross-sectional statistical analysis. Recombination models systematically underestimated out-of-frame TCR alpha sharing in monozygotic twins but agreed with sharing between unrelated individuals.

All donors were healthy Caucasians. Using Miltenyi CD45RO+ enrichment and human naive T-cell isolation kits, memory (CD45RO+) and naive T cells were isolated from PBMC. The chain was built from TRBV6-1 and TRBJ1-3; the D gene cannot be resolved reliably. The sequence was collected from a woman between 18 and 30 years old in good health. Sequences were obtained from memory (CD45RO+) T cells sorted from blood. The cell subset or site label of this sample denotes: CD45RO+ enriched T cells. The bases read TGTGCCAGCAGTGTAGCGGTTTTTGTCTCCTCTGGAAACACCATATATTTT. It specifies CASSVAVFVSSGNTIYF.